Following are 13 T cell receptor beta chains from one sample sequenced in a study of blood T cells in healthy people across ages. A sample-barcoded 5' primer and a J-beta primer mix were used in a second PCR of about 7 to 12 cycles. TCRdb fed the 5' RACE reads into MiXCR, producing one record per CDR3 protein. Of roughly 800,000 distinct CDR3 sequences listed, roughly 64% are singletons. The sequenced sample was blood. All receptors derive from a man aged 25-45 years in good health.

CDR3 in amino acids: CASSLGYSGNEQFF. CDR3 coding DNA: TGTGCCAGCAGCTTAGGATATAGCGGGAATGAGCAGTTCTTC. The chain is built from TRBV7-9 and TRBJ2-1, with 7 bases lining up with TRBD2. Trimming took 1 base from V and 7 from J; bases not matched to a gene: 4. CDR1 and CDR2 (germline): SEHNR, FQNEAQ (reference sequence). This CDR3 is 14 amino acids long. Looking up the rest from reference TRBV7-9 and TRBJ2-1 gives the full variable domain: DTGVSQNPRHKITKRGQNVTFRCDPISEHNRLYWYRQTLGQGPEFLTYFQNEAQLEKSRLLSDRFSAERPKGSFSTLEIQRTEQGDSAMYLCASSLGYSGNEQFFGPGTRLTVL.

Concerning this clonotype itself: At one boundary the junction diverges from the germline segment, which might be a read error. CDR3 nucleotides: TGTGCCAGCAGCCGGCAGGCCTACGGGCAGTACTTC. Residues: CASSRQAYGQYF. This chain uses TRBV12-3 or TRBV12-4 with TRBJ2-7; no definite D call. The CDR3 length is 12 residues.

This chain connects TRBV5-5 to TRBJ1-6, with D possibly TRBD1 on 6 matching bases. The CDR3 sequence is 17 residues long. Germline V gene sequence: CDR1 SGHKS, CDR2 YYEKEE (reference sequence). Trimming left V 4 bases short and J 7 bases short, with 21 bases between. CDR3 DNA sequence: TGTGCCAGCAGCCCGCTCTGGGCACAGGGCGGGAATTCACCCCTCCACTTT. Amino acids: CASSPLWAQGGNSPLHF.

This clonotype was counted only a few times. The gene calls are TRBV21-1 and TRBJ1-2; the table's D call, TRBD1, has no DNA check behind it. TRBV21-1 is labeled a pseudogene. The CDR3 loop spans 13 amino acids. The CDR3 here is CASSLPRGGGYTF. The CDR3 DNA follows: TGTGCCAGCAGCCTCCCACGAGGGGGGGGCTACACCTTC.

The genes are TRBV27 and TRBJ2-7; D gene ambiguous. Trimming took off 6 bases at V and 2 bases at J, with 17 bases between the two ends. Per germline, CDR1 MNHEY and CDR2 SMNVEV (reference sequence). CDR3 size: 15 residues. The CDR3 DNA reads TGTGCCAGCAGCCGGACCGGGTCCCCCCCCTACGAGCAGTACTTC. Translating gives CASSRTGSPPYEQYF.

The chain uses TRBV7-6 and TRBJ2-7; 8 bases are a match to TRBD1. Trimming removed 5 bases from V and 6 bases from J; junction bases left unmatched: 15. Germline V gene sequence: CDR1 SGHVS, CDR2 FNYEAQ. The CDR3 loop spans 16 amino acids. The CDR3 sequence is CASSPQWAGTGGEQYF. The CDR3 DNA is TGTGCCAGCAGCCCACAATGGGCAGGAACAGGGGGCGAGCAGTACTTC.

This chain uses TRBV20-1 with TRBJ2-7; D not resolved. Trimming stripped 5 bases from V and 6 bases from J, with 14 bases between. Germline CDR1 and CDR2: DFQATT and SNEGSKA (reference sequence). CDR3 size: 12 residues. The CDR3 here is CSASLDSGEQYF. The CDR3 bases are TGCAGTGCTTCTCTAGATTCGGGCGAGCAGTACTTC.

This sequence joins TRBV12-3 or TRBV12-4 and TRBJ2-7; TRBD1 aligns across 7 bases. With 6 bases clipped from V and 9 bases from J, the junction kept 2 bases outside the gene matches. The CDR3 has 10 residues. DNA of the CDR3: TGTGCCAGCAGCAGACAGGGGCAGTACTTC. This codes for CASSRQGQYF.

This clonotype was seen a handful of times. The chain has TRBV7-7 and TRBJ1-2; D is unresolved. The V gene lost 1 base and the J gene lost 0 bases, with 12 bases spanning the gap. There are 16 residues in the CDR3. In germline, CDR1 is SSHAT, CDR2 FNYEAQ (reference sequence). CDR3 sequence (DNA): TGTGCCAGCAGCTTAGTAGGTCGGCGGTCTAACTATGGCTACACCTTC. Its protein product is CASSLVGRRSNYGYTF.

V and J are TRBV9 and TRBJ2-1; 13 nucleotides align to TRBD2. This CDR3 is built from 16 residues. J gave up 7 bases and V 6 bases, and 10 bases lay outside the gene matches. Per the germline V gene, CDR1 is SGDLS and CDR2 is YYNGEE. The CDR3 DNA is TGTGCCAGCAACCAGCCTGGACTAGCGGGAGAGAATGAGCAGTTCTTC. As protein: CASNQPGLAGENEQFF.

The chain recombines TRBV7-2 with TRBJ2-1; 8 nucleotides align to TRBD2. The CDR3 sequence is 16 residues long. CDR1 is SGHTA and CDR2 is FQGNSA in the germline V gene. V dropped 5 bases and J dropped 4; count of bases not matched to a gene: 10. The CDR3 region has the DNA TGTGCCAGCAGCAGCCTCGGGCGGGAGGTATACAATGAGCAGTTCTTC. Translated: CASSSLGREVYNEQFF.

This sequence joins TRBV18 and TRBJ1-2, with D hard to call. Germline-derived CDR1 and CDR2 are KGHSH and LQKENI. The CDR3 loop spans 14 amino acids. Trimming took 3 bases from V and 2 from J, leaving 10 bases between them. CDR3 region: CASSPEMGNYGYTF. The DNA for the CDR3 is TGTGCCAGCTCACCTGAGATGGGGAACTATGGCTACACCTTC. Full variable domain (rest looked up from reference TRBV18 and TRBJ1-2): NAGVMQNPRHLVRRRGQEARLRCSPMKGHSHVYWYRQLPEEGLKFMVYLQKENIIDESGMPKERFSAEFPKEGPSILRIQQVVRGDSAAYFCASSPEMGNYGYTFGSGTRLTVV.

The chain recombines TRBV4-3 with TRBJ2-2, with D possibly TRBD2 on 5 matching bases. This CDR3 comprises 18 residues. With 1 base removed from V and 2 bases from J, the gap between germline ends came to 17 bases. The germline V gene encodes CDR1 LGHNA and CDR2 YSLEER. The CDR3 DNA reads TGCGCCAGCAGCCAAGGAAGTGGCCTAGCTGAAAACACCGGGGAGCTGTTTTTT. Amino acids: CASSQGSGLAENTGELFF.